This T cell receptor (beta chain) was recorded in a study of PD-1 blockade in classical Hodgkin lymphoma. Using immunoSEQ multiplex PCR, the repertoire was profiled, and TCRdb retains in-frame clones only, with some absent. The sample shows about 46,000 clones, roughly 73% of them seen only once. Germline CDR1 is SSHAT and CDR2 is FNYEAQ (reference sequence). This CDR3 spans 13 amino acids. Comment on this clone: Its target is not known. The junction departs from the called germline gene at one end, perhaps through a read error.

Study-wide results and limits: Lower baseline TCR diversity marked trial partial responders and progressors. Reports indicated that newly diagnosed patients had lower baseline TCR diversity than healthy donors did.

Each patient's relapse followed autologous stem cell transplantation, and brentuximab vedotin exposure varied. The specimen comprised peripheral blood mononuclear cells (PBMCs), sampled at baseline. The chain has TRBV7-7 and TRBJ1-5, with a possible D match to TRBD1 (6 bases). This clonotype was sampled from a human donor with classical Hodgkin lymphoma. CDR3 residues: CASSSDRNQPQHF. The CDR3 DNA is TGTGCTAGCAGCTCCGACAGGAATCAGCCCCAGCATTTT.